Listed below are T cell receptor beta chains from one sample, sequenced in a study of response to subunit inactivated influenza vaccine. TCRdb used MiXCR to reprocess the RT-PCR reads, holding one entry per CDR3 protein. The data hold 500,000 to 550,000 distinct CDR3 sequences, with roughly a quarter observed a single time. This same sample was also part of a study on T cells expressing NK-cell markers.

Sequenced here: CD4+ T cells sorted from PBMCs, sampled about 12 days after vaccination. The receptors derive from a man in his fifties who received an inactivated influenza vaccine. The CDR3 runs from the conserved cysteine through the conserved F or W. Each record gives: J gene, V gene, D gene, clone size, CDR3 DNA, CDR3 protein. A D gene is named only where the DNA matches it firmly. Size values are once, few and many counts, or a class for expanded clones, and some rows have none.

>TRBJ2-3|TRBV5-4|TRBD2|NA
TGTGCCAGCAGCGGGGGGACTAGCGGGGGATCAGATACGCAGTATTTT
CASSGGTSGGSDTQYF
>TRBJ2-2|TRBV2|NA|few
TGTGCCAGCGGGTTAGGGGGGCCGACCGGGGAGCTGTTTTTT
CASGLGGPTGELFF
>TRBJ2-1|TRBV6-2/TRBV6-3|TRBD2|NA
TGTGCCAGCAGTTACGTGGGACTAGCGGGAGTTGAGCAGTTCTTC
CASSYVGLAGVEQFF
>TRBJ2-3|TRBV29-1|TRBD2|NA
TGCACGGGGGGTGAGACAACGCAGTATTTT
CTGGETTQYF
>TRBJ1-1|TRBV27|TRBD1|few
TGTGCCAGCAGTTTCCAGGGGGGCGGTGAAGCTTTCTTT
CASSFQGGGEAFF
>TRBJ2-5|TRBV12-3/TRBV12-4|NA|few
TGTGCCAGCAGTTTAATACCCAAAGAGACCCAGTACTTC
CASSLIPKETQYF
>TRBJ2-1|TRBV6-1|TRBD2|NA
TGTGCCAGCAGCCCCGCACTAGCGGGAGGGGAGCAGTTCTTC
CASSPALAGGEQFF
>TRBJ2-2|TRBV28|NA|few
TGTGCCAGCAGACGTCTAGCCACCACCGGGGAGCTGTTTTTT
CASRRLATTGELFF
>TRBJ2-3|TRBV12-3/TRBV12-4|NA|NA
TGTGCCAGCAGTCTAGGAGACGTACCTAGCACAGATACGCAGTATTTT
CASSLGDVPSTDTQYF
>TRBJ2-4|TRBV12-3/TRBV12-4|TRBD2|few
TGTGCCAGCAGTCCGGGACTAGCGTGGGGGGCCAAAAACATTCAGTACTTC
CASSPGLAWGAKNIQYF